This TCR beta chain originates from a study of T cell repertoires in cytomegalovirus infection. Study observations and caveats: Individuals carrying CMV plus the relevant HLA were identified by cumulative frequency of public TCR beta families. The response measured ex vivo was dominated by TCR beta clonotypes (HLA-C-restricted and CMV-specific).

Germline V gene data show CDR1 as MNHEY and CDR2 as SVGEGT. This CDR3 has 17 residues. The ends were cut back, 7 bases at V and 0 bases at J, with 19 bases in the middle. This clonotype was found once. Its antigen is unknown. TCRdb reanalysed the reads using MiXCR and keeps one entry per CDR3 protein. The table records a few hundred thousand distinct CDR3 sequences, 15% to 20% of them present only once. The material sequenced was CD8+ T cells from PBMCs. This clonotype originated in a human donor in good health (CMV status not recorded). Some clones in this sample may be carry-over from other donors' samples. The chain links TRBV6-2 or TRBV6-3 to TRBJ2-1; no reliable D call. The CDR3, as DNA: TGTGCCAGCACCCAAAGGTTCCGGGTTAGCTCCTACAATGAGCAGTTCTTC. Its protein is CASTQRFRVSSYNEQFF.